This entry lists 10 T cell receptor beta chains sequenced from one sample in a study of blood T cell repertoires in COVID-19. Measured with immunoSEQ multiplex PCR; TCRdb has only the in-frame clones, and not every one. The data contain 200,000 to 250,000 clones, roughly 82% of them singletons. Sequenced: peripheral blood. Receptors originate from a man aged 50 or older with active or convalescent COVID-19.

Remarks on this clone: This sample includes further DNA sequences coding for the same CDR3. The J gene is TRBJ1-2, the V gene TRBV2, with 7 bases matching TRBD1. V trimming: 4 bases; J trimming: 8 bases; junction bases outside the gene matches: 4. CDR1 and CDR2 from the germline V gene are SNHLY and FYNNEI. CDR3 size: 12 residues. CDR3 in DNA: TGTGCCAGCAGTGGACAGGGTCGAGGCTACACCTTC. Encoded protein: CASSGQGRGYTF.

The CDR3 region is CASSKTGEGNQPQHF. The CDR3 DNA sequence: TGTGCCAGCAGCAAGACAGGGGAAGGCAATCAGCCCCAGCATTTT. The V and J genes are TRBV7-9 and TRBJ1-5, with 8 nucleotides matching TRBD1. Looked up from germline, CDR1 is SEHNR and CDR2 is FQNEAQ (reference sequence). V shed 5 bases and J 2 bases; nucleotides not matched to a gene: 5. The CDR3 covers 15 residues.

The chain carries TRBV5-6 and TRBJ1-1, with D perhaps matching TRBD1 (6 bases). This CDR3 is built from 17 residues. V lost 2 bases to trimming and J lost 0 bases, with 17 bases between them. Germline loops: CDR1 SGHDT, CDR2 YYEEEE. The CDR3 coding sequence is TGTGCCAGCAGCTTAGGGCGCCCAGGGGTATTGAACACTGAAGCTTTCTTT. Translating gives CASSLGRPGVLNTEAFF. Based on the CDR3 plus reference TRBV5-6 and TRBJ1-1, the full variable domain is DAGVTQSPTHLIKTRGQQVTLRCSPKSGHDTVSWYQQALGQGPQFIFQYYEEEERQRGNFPDRFSGHQFPNYSSELNVNALLLGDSALYLCASSLGRPGVLNTEAFFGQGTRLTVV.

CDR3 sequence: CAAGRGPSNSGNTIYF. The CDR3 DNA reads TGTGCCGCGGGCAGGGGGCCTTCCAACTCTGGAAACACCATATATTTT. The rearrangement joins TRBV10-3 to TRBJ1-3; 8 bases map to TRBD1. V trimming: 11 bases; J trimming: 0 bases; junction bases outside the gene matches: 12. CDR3 size: 16 residues. The germline V gene has CDR1 ENHRY and CDR2 SYGVKD.

This chain connects TRBV19 to TRBJ2-3; D ambiguous. CDR3 size: 12 residues. From germline, CDR1 is LNHDA and CDR2 SQIVND (reference sequence). The V and J ends lost 4 bases and 5 bases respectively, with 7 bases between them. The CDR3 spells CASSKQLDTQYF. Here the CDR3 DNA reads TGTGCCAGTAGTAAACAATTAGATACGCAGTATTTT.

The chain recombines TRBV10-3 with TRBJ2-2; D may be TRBD1 (6 bases). The length of the CDR3 is 15 residues. V was clipped by 10 bases and J by 1 base, with 16 bases between them. CDR1 and CDR2 from the germline V gene are ENHRY and SYGVKD. In DNA, the CDR3 is TGTGCCACCCTCAGGGGTAACGGGAACACCGGGGAGCTGTTTTTT. Its translation is CATLRGNGNTGELFF.

This clone occurred once. This chain joins TRBV29-1 and TRBJ2-2; TRBD1 is a possible D gene (6 bases). CDR3 length equals 13 residues. CDR1 SQVTM and CDR2 ANQGSEA come from the germline V gene. V was clipped by 6 bases and J by 2 bases, with 10 bases between them. The CDR3 DNA reads TGCAGCGTGGCCGGGACAAACACCGGGGAGCTGTTTTTT. Protein product: CSVAGTNTGELFF.

V gene TRBV6-5 combines with J gene TRBJ1-6; maybe TRBD1 (5 bases). The length of the CDR3 is 16 residues. CDR1 is MNHEY and CDR2 is SVGAGI in the germline V gene. V gave up 4 bases and J gave up 3 bases, with 13 bases separating them. CDR3 nucleotides: TGTGCCAGCAGTTTGGGGGGAAACTTCTATAATTCACCCCTCCACTTT. Residues: CASSLGGNFYNSPLHF.

The rearrangement links TRBV6-5 to TRBJ2-7, with TRBD1 identical over 8 bases. The CDR3 runs 14 residues. Looked up from germline, CDR1 is MNHEY and CDR2 is SVGAGI. The junction had 6 bases not matched to a gene; V was cut back by 5 bases and J by 3 bases. The CDR3 region has the DNA TGTGCCAGCAGTAGACGGGACAGGCTCTACGAGCAGTACGTC. Translation gives CASSRRDRLYEQYV.

The J gene is TRBJ1-2, the V gene TRBV13; unclear D gene. This CDR3 is built from 11 residues. Germline CDR1 PRHDT, CDR2 FYEKMQ (reference sequence). V was trimmed by 5 bases and J by 7 bases, leaving 8 bases between them. CDR3 amino acids: CASSGGSGYTF. For the CDR3, the DNA is TGTGCCAGCAGCGGAGGGAGTGGCTACACCTTC. Drawing the rest from reference TRBV13 and TRBJ1-2, the complete variable domain is AAGVIQSPRHLIKEKRETATLKCYPIPRHDTVYWYQQGPGQDPQFLISFYEKMQSDKGSIPDRFSAQQFSDYHSELNMSSLELGDSALYFCASSGGSGYTFGSGTRLTVV.